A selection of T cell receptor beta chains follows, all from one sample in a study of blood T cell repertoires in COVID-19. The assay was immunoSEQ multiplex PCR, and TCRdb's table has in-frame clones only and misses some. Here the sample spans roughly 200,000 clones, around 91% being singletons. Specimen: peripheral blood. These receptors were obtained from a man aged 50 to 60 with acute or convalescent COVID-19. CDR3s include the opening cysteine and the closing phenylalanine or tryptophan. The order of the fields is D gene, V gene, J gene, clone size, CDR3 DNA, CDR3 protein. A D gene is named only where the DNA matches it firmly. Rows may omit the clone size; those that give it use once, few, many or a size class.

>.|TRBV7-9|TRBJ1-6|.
TGTGCCAGCAGCTCCCAACTCTCTCTAAATTCACCCCTCCACTTT
CASSSQLSLNSPLHF
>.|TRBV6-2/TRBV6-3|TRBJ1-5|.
TGTGCCAGCAGTTATCAGACGCTACCGGGTCAGCCCCAGCATTTT
CASSYQTLPGQPQHF
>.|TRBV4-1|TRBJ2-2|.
TGCGCCAGCAGCCAAGGGGCCGGGACGAACACCGGGGAGCTGTTTTTT
CASSQGAGTNTGELFF
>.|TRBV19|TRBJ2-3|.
TGTGCCAGTAGCATAAGACAGCGGGCAGATACGCAGTATTTT
CASSIRQRADTQYF
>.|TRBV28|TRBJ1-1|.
TGTGCCAGCAGTCAAAACAGGAAAACTGAAGCTTTCTTT
CASSQNRKTEAFF
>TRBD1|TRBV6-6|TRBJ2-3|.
TGTGCCAGCAGTCCGGGACAGGGTGGAGATACGCAGTATTTT
CASSPGQGGDTQYF
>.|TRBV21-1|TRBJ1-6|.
TGTGCCAGCAGCAAGGGCACCCCTTCCCTAGGGACAGGGGAGAATTCACCCCTCCACTTT
CASSKGTPSLGTGENSPLHF
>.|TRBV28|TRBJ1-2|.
TGTGCCAGCAGTCCTCCCGGTATTGACACCCATGGCTACACCTTC
CASSPPGIDTHGYTF
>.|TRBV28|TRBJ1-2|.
TGTGCCAGCAGTTCCCCCGACGGAGCCTATGGCTACACCTTC
CASSSPDGAYGYTF
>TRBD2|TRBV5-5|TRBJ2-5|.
TGTGCCAGCAGCCCGGGGGGGCTGCAGACCCAGTACTTC
CASSPGGLQTQYF
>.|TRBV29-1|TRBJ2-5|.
TGCAGCGTGGAAGGACCCGAGGTATATCGGACCCAGTACTTC
CSVEGPEVYRTQYF
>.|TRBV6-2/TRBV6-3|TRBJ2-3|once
TGTGCCAGCAGCCCTGGACCAGCGGGGGAGGGGGCTAGCACAGATACGCAGTATTTT
CASSPGPAGEGASTDTQYF
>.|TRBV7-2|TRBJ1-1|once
TGTGCCAGCAGCGTACAGAGGGATACTGAAGCTTTCTTT
CASSVQRDTEAFF
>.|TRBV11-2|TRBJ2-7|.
TGTGCCAGTAGCCGCACACCAACCAGCTCCTACGAGCAGTACTTC
CASSRTPTSSYEQYF
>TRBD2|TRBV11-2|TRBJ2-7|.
TGTGCCAGCAGCTTAGGCGGGAGGGCTATTAGCGAGCAGTACTTC
CASSLGGRAISEQYF
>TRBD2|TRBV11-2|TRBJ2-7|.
TGTGCCAGCAGCTTAGAGACTAGCGGACTCTACGAGCAGTACTTC
CASSLETSGLYEQYF
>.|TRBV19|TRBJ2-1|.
TGTGCCAGTGGCTCGGGACAAATATTAAATGAGCAGTTCTTC
CASGSGQILNEQFF
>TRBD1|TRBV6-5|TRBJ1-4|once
TGTGCCAGCAGTTACGGGAGACAGGGAAAAAAACTGTTTTTT
CASSYGRQGKKLFF
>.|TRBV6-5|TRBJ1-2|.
TGTGCCAGCGGGAGGCAGTATGGCTACACCTTC
CASGRQYGYTF
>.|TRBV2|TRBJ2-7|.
TGTGCCAGCAGTGTAGTTCGGGGGTACACCTACGAGCAGTACTTC
CASSVVRGYTYEQYF
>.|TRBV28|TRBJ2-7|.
TGTGCGTCACGGCGGGGCTGGGGCCCCTACGAGCAGTACTTC
CASRRGWGPYEQYF
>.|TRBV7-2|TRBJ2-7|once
TGTGCCAGCAGCTTATTAGGGGCTTACGAGCAGTACTTC
CASSLLGAYEQYF
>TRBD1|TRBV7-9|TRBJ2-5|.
TGTGCCAGCAGTATTGCGGGACAGGGGGCGTTCGAGACCCAGTACTTC
CASSIAGQGAFETQYF
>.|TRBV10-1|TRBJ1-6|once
TGCGCCAGCAGATGCAAGAGACAGGAGCCCTCCTATAATTCACCCCTCCACTTT
CASRCKRQEPSYNSPLHF
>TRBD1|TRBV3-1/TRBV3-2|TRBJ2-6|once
TGTGCCAGCAGCCAGGACCAGACAGGGGTACGGCTCTCTGGGGCCAACGTCCTGACTTTC
CASSQDQTGVRLSGANVLTF
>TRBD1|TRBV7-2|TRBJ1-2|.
TGTGCCAGCAGCTCAGGACAGGGGCTCTATGGCTACACCTTC
CASSSGQGLYGYTF
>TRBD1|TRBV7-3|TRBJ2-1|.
TGTGCCAGCAGCTTCGGCAGGGGGAATGAGCAGTTCTTC
CASSFGRGNEQFF
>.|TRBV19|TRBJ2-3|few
TGTGCCAGTAGTACGCTTGGAGTTAACGCAGATACGCAGTATTTT
CASSTLGVNADTQYF
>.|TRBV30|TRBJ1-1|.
TGTGCCTGGAGTTCTCAGATGAACACTGAAGCTTTCTTT
CAWSSQMNTEAFF
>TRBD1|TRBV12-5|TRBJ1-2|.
TGTGCTAGTGGATGGGACAGCCGGGGCTACACCTTC
CASGWDSRGYTF
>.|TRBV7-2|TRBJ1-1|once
TGTGCCAGCAGCTTAACCCAGGGGAACACTGAAGCTTTCTTT
CASSLTQGNTEAFF
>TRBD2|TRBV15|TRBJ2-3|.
TGTGCCACCAGAGCCGGGACTAGCGCGACAGATACGCAGTATTTT
CATRAGTSATDTQYF
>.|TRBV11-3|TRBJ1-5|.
TGTGCCAGCAGCTTAGTCGGCAATCAGCCCCAGCATTTT
CASSLVGNQPQHF